This TCR beta chain emerged from a study of beta chain features in type 1 diabetes. Regarding this clone: Its antigen is not identified. The sample carries other DNA sequences with the same CDR3.

The study reverse transcribed the entire isolated RNA, so it sequenced expressed TCRB transcripts. Assay: immunoSEQ multiplex PCR; the TCRdb copy retains only in-frame clones and omits some. The sample has approximately 160,000 clones; roughly 59% are singletons. V lost 4 bases and J lost 6; bases outside the gene matches: 7. The V gene's germline CDR1 is SGDLS and CDR2 YYNGEE. The CDR3 totals 14 residues. Study findings and constraints: Patients with Type 1 diabetes showed moderately but significantly shorter TCRB CDR3s in all four CD4+ subsets.

Sorted populations all exceeded 95% purity. Sequencing input: naive CD4+ T cells from blood. The chain employs TRBV9 and TRBJ2-3, with TRBD1 matching over 8 bases. The TCR comes from a young man with type 1 diabetes. The CDR3 DNA sequence: TGTGCCAGCAGCTCCCGGACAGGGTCGGATACGCAGTATTTT. As protein: CASSSRTGSDTQYF.